This entry describes one T cell receptor (beta chain). Methods used by the authors: From reference gene primer amplification, estimates of nucleated cell counts were derived. Sequenced by immunoSEQ multiplex PCR; TCRdb stores in-frame clones only, minus some. V and J calls plus clone size are reproduced from that table; the DNA served to infer D and trimming. The repertoire holds over 250,000 clones, with 70% to 90% as singletons. The germline V gene encodes CDR1 SGHDN and CDR2 FVKESK. The CDR3 loop spans 17 amino acids. V lost 2 bases to trimming and J lost 2 bases, with 17 bases between them. The sample is drawn from a study of blood T cell repertoires in COVID-19. Study-wide context: Donors in the United States, Italy and Spain gave samples during acute or convalescent COVID-19. Sources were T cells, B-cell-depleted T cells, or PBMCs; the material itself was cDNA or gDNA.

The sequence came from a middle-aged woman who had recovered from COVID-19. The genes are TRBV14 and TRBJ2-3, with D possibly matching TRBD2 (6 bases). The sample was peripheral blood. The CDR3 nucleotides read TGTGCCAGCAGCCAACCCCCGACTAGAGGATACACAGATACGCAGTATTTT. Protein product: CASSQPPTRGYTDTQYF. The variable domain in full, with the rest retrieved from reference TRBV14 and TRBJ2-3, is EAGVTQFPSHSVIEKGQTVTLRCDPISGHDNLYWYRRVMGKEIKFLLHFVKESKQDESGMPNNRFLAERTGGTYSTLKVQPAELEDSGVYFCASSQPPTRGYTDTQYFGPGTRLTVL.